These T cell receptor beta chains were read from a single sample in a study of neurological immune-mediated disorders. Each CDR3 protein is one row after TCRdb ran MiXCR on the 5' RACE reads. The table has about 58,000 distinct CDR3 sequences, around 4% seen once. Sequenced input: PBMCs. The receptors derive from a man aged 25-40 years with multiple sclerosis. CDR3s include the opening cysteine and the closing phenylalanine or tryptophan. Each record gives: clone size, V gene, J gene, D gene, CDR3 length, CDR3 DNA, CDR3 protein. D genes are given only for firm matches. Where a row states a size, it is once, few, many or the class of an expanded clone; other rows omit it.

many	TRBV20-1	TRBJ1-1	-	12	TGCAGTGCTAGAGACAGCCACACTGAAGCTTTCTTT	CSARDSHTEAFF
many	TRBV5-1	TRBJ1-5	-	15	TGCGCCAGCAGCCCGGGGGGGGGATTGGATCAGCCCCAGCATTTT	CASSPGGGLDQPQHF
many	TRBV5-1	TRBJ2-1	-	15	TGCGCCAGCAGCAGTCAGGCCAATCGAAACAATGAGCAGTTCTTC	CASSSQANRNNEQFF
few	TRBV5-6	TRBJ2-7	-	12	TGTGCCAGCAGCTTGGGACCAAACGAGCAGTACTTC	CASSLGPNEQYF
many	TRBV7-2	TRBJ1-5	-	16	TGTGCCAGCAGCTCAACCGTGGGCGGGGGGACTCAGCCCCAGCATTTT	CASSSTVGGGTQPQHF
many	TRBV29-1	TRBJ2-5	TRBD1	15	TGCAGCTTTAACCCGGGACAGGGTGTTCGAGAGACCCAGTACTTC	CSFNPGQGVRETQYF
many	TRBV5-1	TRBJ2-1	TRBD2	17	TGCGCCAGCAGCCCGAAAGCGGGATTGGTTTTCTTCAATGAGCAGTTCTTC	CASSPKAGLVFFNEQFF
many	TRBV20-1	TRBJ1-1	-	12	TGCAGTGTCAATCAAGGGGGCACTGAAGCTTTCTTT	CSVNQGGTEAFF
many	TRBV5-1	TRBJ2-7	-	14	TGCGCCAGCAGCCTTGAAGGGACACTCTACGAGCAGTACTTC	CASSLEGTLYEQYF
few	TRBV11-2	TRBJ2-3	TRBD2	17	TGTGCCAGCAGCCCGGGTTTGAGCGGGAGCCGCACAGATACGCAGAATTTT	CASSPGLSGSRTDTQNF
-	TRBV5-4	TRBJ2-5	-	12	TGTGCCAGCAGCTTAGGTTCTGAGACCCAGTACTTC	CASSLGSETQYF
-	TRBV15	TRBJ1-6	TRBD1	16	TGTGCCACCAGCACCCGACAGGGGGGTATACGGTCACCCCTCCACTTT	CATSTRQGGIRSPLHF
many	TRBV27	TRBJ2-7	TRBD1	15	TGTGCCAGCAGTCCCCGGGACAGGGAAACCTACGAGCAGTACTTC	CASSPRDRETYEQYF
few	TRBV5-1	TRBJ2-1	-	12	TGCACCAGCAGCTTGGCTTACAATGAGCAGTTCTTC	CTSSLAYNEQFF
many	TRBV20-1	TRBJ2-7	-	15	TGCAGTGCTAGAGCACCTCTAGCGTCCTCCTACGAGCAGTACTTC	CSARAPLASSYEQYF
many	TRBV29-1	TRBJ2-7	-	15	TGCAGCGTTGAATCGAGGGGGGGAAGTTCCTACGAGCAGTACTTC	CSVESRGGSSYEQYF
many	TRBV4-1	TRBJ2-2	TRBD2	17	TGCGCCAGCAGCCAGGCCTCTAGCGGGGGGGCCTGGGGGGAGCTGTTTTTT	CASSQASSGGAWGELFF
few	TRBV5-1	TRBJ1-2	-	14	TGCGCCAGTACCTCGACAGGATCTAACTATGGCTACACCTTC	CASTSTGSNYGYTF
-	TRBV5-1	TRBJ2-5	-	13	TGCGCCAGCAGCTTGGTGGTTCAAGAGACCCAGTACTTC	CASSLVVQETQYF
-	TRBV12-3/TRBV12-4	TRBJ1-5	-	13	TGTGCCAGCAGCCCCACAAAGAATCAGCCCCAGCATTTT	CASSPTKNQPQHF
many	TRBV27	TRBJ1-4	-	16	TGTGCCAGCAGCCCCCGGGCGGGGCAGTCTAATGAAAAACTGTTTTTT	CASSPRAGQSNEKLFF
many	TRBV5-1	TRBJ1-1	-	13	TGCGCCAGCAGCTCCGTTGGGAACACTGAAGCTTTCTTT	CASSSVGNTEAFF
many	TRBV29-1	TRBJ2-3	-	15	TGCAGCGTTGAAGCGAGGGGAGGAGGCACAGATACGCAGTATTTT	CSVEARGGGTDTQYF
many	TRBV2	TRBJ1-1	-	14	TGTGCCAGCACCAGACAGGTTGTGAACACTGAAGCTTTCTTT	CASTRQVVNTEAFF
many	TRBV6-6	TRBJ2-1	-	14	TGTGCCACCCACGGGAGAAGCTCCTACAATGAGCAGTTCTTC	CATHGRSSYNEQFF
once	TRBV6-1	TRBJ2-3	TRBD2	13	TGTGCCAGCAGATCAGCGGGGGCAGATACGCAGTATTTT	CASRSAGADTQYF
many	TRBV7-7	TRBJ2-5	-	15	TGTGCTAGCAGCCCACTTGGGGGTAGAGAAGAGACCCAGTACTTC	CASSPLGGREETQYF
many	TRBV24-1	TRBJ2-5	TRBD1	17	TGTGCCACCAGTGATCCCCGTCGCACAGGGGGCAGGGAGACCCAGTACTTC	CATSDPRRTGGRETQYF
many	TRBV7-9	TRBJ2-7	-	14	TGTGCCAGCAGCCCGGGAGTCGGGATCTACGAGCAGTACTTC	CASSPGVGIYEQYF
many	TRBV29-1	TRBJ2-1	TRBD1	13	TGCAGCGTAGGGACAGAACCAGGGAATGAGCAGTTCTTC	CSVGTEPGNEQFF
-	TRBV7-8	TRBJ1-2	-	14	TGTGCCAGCAGCCCCGGTGGAACCGGCTATGGCTACACCTTC	CASSPGGTGYGYTF
many	TRBV28	TRBJ2-7	-	16	TGTGCCAGCAGTTTAGCTAGTGCCTCTTGGGCCTACGAGCAGTACTTC	CASSLASASWAYEQYF
many	TRBV5-1	TRBJ2-7	-	15	TGCGCCAGCAGCACGGGGGGGACAGTGTCCTACGAGCAGTACTTC	CASSTGGTVSYEQYF
many	TRBV20-1	TRBJ1-2	TRBD1	15	TGCAGTGCTATCACCACCGGGACAGGGGATTATGGCTACACCTTC	CSAITTGTGDYGYTF
many	TRBV18	TRBJ2-2	-	12	TGTGCCAGCTCACCTACCTCGGGGGAGCTGTTTTTT	CASSPTSGELFF
many	TRBV4-1	TRBJ2-7	-	15	TGCGCCAGCAGCCTCTTTGGGGACGGCTCCTACGAGCAGTACTTC	CASSLFGDGSYEQYF
many	TRBV6-1	TRBJ2-7	TRBD1	14	TGTGCCAGCAGTGAAAGCCGACAGGGGGCCGAGCAGTACTTC	CASSESRQGAEQYF
-	TRBV7-8	TRBJ1-1	TRBD1	15	TGTGCCAGCAGCACCACCGCAGGGGGCGCAATTGAAGCTTTCTTT	CASSTTAGGAIEAFF
many	TRBV4-1	TRBJ2-2	-	14	TGCGCCAGCAGATCTGTGGGGGGTAGCGGGGAGCTGTTTTTT	CASRSVGGSGELFF
-	TRBV9	TRBJ2-5	-	15	TGTGCCAGCAGCGTCAGCGGCTTGGCGTCCGAGACCCAGTACTTC	CASSVSGLASETQYF
many	TRBV15	TRBJ1-1	-	14	TGTGCCACCAGCAGAGATTTAAAGGGCACTGAAGCTTTCTTT	CATSRDLKGTEAFF
many	TRBV20-1	TRBJ1-1	TRBD1	15	TGCAGTGCTGGGAGATCCGGGACAGCGAACACTGAAGCTTTCTTT	CSAGRSGTANTEAFF
many	TRBV3-1	TRBJ1-2	-	14	TGTGCCAGCAGCCAACGGACAGAGAACTATGGCTACACCTTC	CASSQRTENYGYTF
many	TRBV29-1	TRBJ2-2	-	14	TGCAGCCACCTGGGAGGGGGCGAAAGCGGGGAGCTGTTTTTT	CSHLGGGESGELFF
many	TRBV7-6	TRBJ2-1	TRBD2	15	TGTGCCAGCAGCTTCGTAGCGGGAGGGATTAATGAGCAGTTCTTC	CASSFVAGGINEQFF
many	TRBV28	TRBJ2-3	TRBD1	14	TGTGCCATCTCCGGACAGGGGAGCACAGATACGCAGTATTTT	CAISGQGSTDTQYF
-	TRBV20-1	TRBJ2-2	TRBD2	16	TGCAGTGCTAGAGCGAGCGGGAGGTTTGAGACCGGGGAGCTGTTTTTT	CSARASGRFETGELFF